The clone carrying this TCR beta chain was detected once. The sample is drawn from a study of blood T cell repertoires in COVID-19. On the study more broadly: Italy, Spain and the United States were the sources of the convalescent and acute COVID-19 samples. Nucleic acid was either cDNA or gDNA, and it came from T cells, B-cell-depleted T cells, or PBMCs.

Repertoires were generated with immunoSEQ multiplex PCR, while TCRdb's copy carries only in-frame clones and drops some. Of 90,000 to 150,000 clones listed, around three quarters were seen once; the top ten hold around 3.9%. CDR1 is SGHAT and CDR2 is FQNNGV in the germline V gene. The germline V and J ends were trimmed by 0 bases and 2 bases, with 11 bases remaining between them. The CDR3 sequence is 17 residues long. This TCR came from a woman aged 80 or over with acute or convalescent COVID-19. V is TRBV11-2 and J is TRBJ1-6, with D unresolved. Sequencing used peripheral blood. The CDR3 DNA follows: TGTGCCAGCAGCTTAGATGGAGAGGGAACCTATAATTCACCCCTCCACTTT. This gives the protein CASSLDGEGTYNSPLHF.